A selection of T cell receptor beta chains follows, all from one sample in a study of PD-L1 blockade in urothelial cancer. This table comes from immunoSEQ multiplex PCR, and its TCRdb copy is limited to in-frame clones, with some not included. The table shows roughly 120,000 clones, with approximately 90% occurring only once. The sequencing here drew on PBMCs, taken around atezolizumab (anti-PD-L1) treatment. The receptor source for this set is a man aged 60 to 69 with urothelial cancer. The CDR3 runs from the conserved cysteine through the conserved F or W. The D gene is left open where the match is weak. Clone size, where shown, is once, few, many, or a class for clones that have expanded.

>-|-|TRBV7-9|TRBJ2-1
CASSLGEGGPYNEQFF
TGTGCCAGCAGCTTAGGCGAGGGGGGGCCCTACAATGAGCAGTTCTTC
>-|-|TRBV5-1|TRBJ1-3
CASSLKESGNTIYF
TGCGCCAGCAGCTTGAAGGAGTCTGGAAACACCATATATTTT
>-|-|TRBV2|TRBJ2-2
CASTQGNTGELFF
TGTGCCAGCACGCAGGGCAACACCGGGGAGCTGTTTTTT
>-|-|TRBV10-3|TRBJ1-5
CAISESEGNQPQHF
TGTGCCATCAGTGAGTCGGAGGGCAATCAGCCCCAGCATTTT
>-|-|TRBV7-9|TRBJ1-2
CASSLGEHREGYTF
TGTGCCAGCAGCCTTGGGGAACATCGGGAAGGCTACACCTTC
>-|TRBD1|TRBV5-6|TRBJ2-2
CASSTGGGSGELFF
TGTGCCAGCAGCACAGGGGGCGGGAGCGGGGAGCTGTTTTTT
>-|-|TRBV5-1|TRBJ1-3
CASSPSTGNTIYF
TGCGCCAGCAGCCCATCTACCGGAAACACCATATATTTT
>-|-|TRBV18|TRBJ2-5
CASSSAVQETQYF
TGTGCCAGCTCATCAGCGGTCCAAGAGACCCAGTACTTC
>-|TRBD1|TRBV28|TRBJ2-2
CASRKDRVGTGELFF
TGTGCCAGCAGGAAAGACAGGGTAGGGACCGGGGAGCTGTTTTTT
>once|TRBD1|TRBV19|TRBJ1-5
CASAQSTGGWQPQHF
TGTGCCAGTGCCCAATCCACAGGGGGCTGGCAGCCCCAGCATTTT